The 8 T cell receptor beta chains below come from one sample, sequenced in a study of PD-1 blockade in classical Hodgkin lymphoma. Profiled with immunoSEQ multiplex PCR; TCRdb holds only in-frame clones, not every one. The data show about 39,000 clones, about 88% seen once. Patients all relapsed after autologous stem cell transplantation, and there was variation in brentuximab vedotin exposure. The sample here was peripheral blood mononuclear cells (PBMCs), taken at baseline. The origin of the receptors is a human donor with classical Hodgkin lymphoma.

V and J are TRBV28 and TRBJ2-5; 9 nucleotides line up with TRBD1. V trimming: 5 bases; J trimming: 4 bases; junction bases outside the gene matches: 11. The germline V gene encodes CDR1 MDHEN and CDR2 SYDVKM. The CDR3 spans 16 residues. CDR3 sequence reads: CASSPIRDRVIETQYF. The CDR3 nucleotides are TGTGCCAGCAGTCCTATTAGGGACAGGGTAATAGAGACCCAGTACTTC.

The V call is TRBV27, the J call TRBJ2-1, with TRBD2 matching over 13 bases. This CDR3 spans 15 amino acids. Germline values: CDR1 MNHEY, CDR2 SMNVEV (reference sequence). The trim removed 8 bases at V and 9 bases at J, leaving 10 bases unmatched. The CDR3 region is CASRPGTSGNGEQFF. The CDR3 DNA follows: TGTGCCAGCCGGCCCGGGACTAGCGGGAACGGTGAGCAGTTCTTC.

The V gene is TRBV7-3, the J gene TRBJ2-1; D assignment may be TRBD1 or TRBD2 (7 bases each). The CDR3 consists of 17 residues. Trimming took 4 bases from V and 9 from J, leaving 25 bases between them. From germline, CDR1 is SGHTA and CDR2 FQGTGA. Here the CDR3 DNA reads TGTGCCAGCAGCTCGGTCCTTCAGGGGGGGACCGGGGGTGAGCAGTTCTTC. Encoded protein: CASSSVLQGGTGGEQFF.

The chain employs TRBV9 and TRBJ2-2; 11 nucleotides align to TRBD2. This CDR3 is built from 16 residues. Per the germline V gene, CDR1 is SGDLS and CDR2 is YYNGEE. V was pared by 4 bases and J by 4 bases, with 6 bases of the junction left unmatched. For the CDR3, the DNA is TGTGCCAGCAGCCTCCTAGCGGGAGGAAGCACCGGGGAGCTGTTTTTT. Protein product: CASSLLAGGSTGELFF.

V is TRBV6-6 and J is TRBJ2-1, with D perhaps matching TRBD2 (5 bases). V dropped 6 bases and J dropped 9 bases, with 12 bases sitting between them. Germline CDR1 and CDR2: MNHNY and SVGAGI (reference sequence). The CDR3 has 12 residues. The CDR3 spells CASSRQSGEQFF. The CDR3 DNA sequence: TGTGCCAGCAGCCGCCAGAGCGGTGAGCAGTTCTTC.

The rearrangement links TRBV9 to TRBJ2-2; 10 positions agree with TRBD1. V lost 2 bases, J lost 5 bases, and 9 bases stayed unmatched. Per germline, CDR1 SGDLS and CDR2 YYNGEE. The CDR3 loop spans 17 amino acids. The CDR3 protein is CASSVPDRGRPTGELFF. CDR3 DNA sequence: TGTGCCAGCAGCGTCCCAGACAGGGGGCGACCGACCGGGGAGCTGTTTTTT.

This clone was detected a few times. CDR3 in DNA: TGTGCCAGCAGGCCCCGGGACCAGGCCTACAATGAGCAGTTCTTC. Its protein product is CASRPRDQAYNEQFF. The chain employs TRBV6-5 and TRBJ2-1; D is perhaps TRBD1 or TRBD2 (5 bases each). This CDR3 has 15 amino acids. CDR1 is MNHEY and CDR2 is SVGAGI in the germline V gene. V was clipped by 6 bases and J by 2 bases, with 14 bases between them.

The rearrangement uses TRBV28 and TRBJ1-5; D is ambiguous. Germline CDR1 is MDHEN and CDR2 is SYDVKM. The CDR3 consists of 15 residues. V was cut by 6 bases and J by 9 bases, with 21 bases left in between. In DNA, the CDR3 is TGTGCCAGCAGCCACCCCCGGGCTACCCTAGGGCCCCAGCATTTT. Residues: CASSHPRATLGPQHF. Complete variable domain (other parts from reference TRBV28 and TRBJ1-5): DVKVTQSSRYLVKRTGEKVFLECVQDMDHENMFWYRQDPGLGLRLIYFSYDVKMKEKGDIPEGYSVSREKKERFSLILESASTNQTSMYLCASSHPRATLGPQHFGDGTRLSIL.